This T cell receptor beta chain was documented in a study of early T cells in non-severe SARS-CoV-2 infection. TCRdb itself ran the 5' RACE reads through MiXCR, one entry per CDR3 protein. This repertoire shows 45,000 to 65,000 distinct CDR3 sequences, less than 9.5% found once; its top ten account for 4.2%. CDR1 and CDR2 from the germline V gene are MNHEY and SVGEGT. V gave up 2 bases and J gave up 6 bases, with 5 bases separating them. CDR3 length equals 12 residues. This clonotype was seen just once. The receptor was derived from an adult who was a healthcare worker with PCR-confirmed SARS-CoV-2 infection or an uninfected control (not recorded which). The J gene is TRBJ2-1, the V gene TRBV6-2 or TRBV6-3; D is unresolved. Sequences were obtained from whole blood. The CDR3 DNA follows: TGTGCCAGCAGTTACGGTGGCAATGAGCAGTTCTTC. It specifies CASSYGGNEQFF.